Reported below is one TCR beta chain. Its binding antigen is unknown. The germline gene is not matched at one end of the junction; a read error may be the cause. These data originate in a study of cytomegalovirus exposure and HLA in healthy donors (dated by TCRdb to between 2016 and 2019). Regarding the complete study: An earlier analysis of under 600 of the donors reported more than 250 Gb of sequence data and about 100 million unique TCR beta sequences from 150 million to 200 million T cells. Around 330 gigabases of sequencing data and approximately 91 million unique TCR sequences made up an early release that covered 500 to 700 HLA-typed donors. Of the 300 to 500 genotyped donors, more than 75% were placed in the genetic ancestry cluster associated with self-reported Caucasian donors. The aim of the study was to test whether cataloging public T cell receptors could identify signatures of past pathogen exposure. The T cell repertoires of some 670 subjects were profiled by immunosequencing and related to cytomegalovirus serostatus. Besides the first cohort of around 700 subjects, a separate validation cohort made up of 120 different subjects was used. High-throughput TCR immunosequencing, statistical association of individual TCRs with disease status, and machine learning were combined to predict cytomegalovirus infection status. In a later analysis, previously published TCR beta repertoires from several hundred donors were re-analyzed and high-resolution HLA genotyping was added so that TCR occurrence patterns could be studied. Rather than drawing on any new phenotypic data, the later analysis identified candidate immune exposures from TCR beta sequences and the way those sequences occurred across donors. In an earlier analysis of a few hundred of the donors, high-throughput TCR beta sequencing was used to judge whether each TCR beta V gene segment behaved as functional or pseudogenic. Donor age, sex, ethnicity and CMV serostatus were compiled alongside the repertoire data. A later genetic analysis took genome-wide SNP genotypes for about 55% of the 666 donors and used that subset as a discovery cohort. Every discovery cohort repertoire had been produced on one sequencing platform. Both class I and class II loci were covered by HLA typing, at four-digit resolution. Typing coverage varied by locus: about 629-630 donors for A, B, C, DRB1 and DQB1; about 520 for DQA1; around 570 for DPA1; around 450 for DPB1. About five DR-DQ haplotypes were treated as single units for association and clustering because of strong linkage in the cohort. Among about 360 genotyped donors of the cohort, an average of 235,054 unique TCR beta nucleotide sequences were sequenced per donor, 15% to 20% of them non-productive.

General conclusions and limits of the study: For the cohort, immune exposure information was limited to CMV serostatus. A few of the identified cytomegalovirus-associated TCR beta chains were confirmed in vitro to be specific for cytomegalovirus antigens. While some public TCRs were present in many individuals, most TCR sequences turned up only very rarely across donors. A later analysis reported that several top co-occurrence clusters appeared linked to parvovirus B19, influenza, CMV and Epstein-Barr virus. Only TCR beta chains were sequenced in this cohort, and the absence of alpha or paired-chain data limited detectable features. Because counts were too low, under 20 rarely observed V segments, including chromosome 9 orphons, were left out of the earlier analysis of some 600 of the donors. When HLA alleles, especially DR and DQ, strongly co-occurred, TCR associations were difficult to assign to individual alleles. HLA typing was unavailable for some donors at each locus, so association tests used only the typed subset. The classifier was reported to diagnose cytomegalovirus status with high specificity and sensitivity in both the original cohort and the validation cohort. A later genetic analysis associated a missense DCLRE1C variant with V-gene and J-gene trimming of TCR beta chains, and an independent cohort replicated the association. Specific HLA alleles were associated with more than 15,000 TCR beta sequences at a false discovery rate of 0.05 in a later analysis. Broadly in line with IMGT annotations, most TCR beta V segments showed up in productive rearrangements about 87% or about 30% of the time in an earlier analysis of about 500 of the donors. In a later analysis, the rate of TCR association differed among HLA loci, with DRB1 alleles having the most associated TCRs and HLA-C alleles having the fewest. The sequencing pipeline was judged likely to have produced a cluster of highly shared sequence variants as a technical artifact. In a later genetic analysis, fewer N-insertions in productive TCRs were reported among donors in an Asian-associated ancestry cluster than the approximately 670-donor mean. Compared with equally common non-associated chains, HLA-associated TCR beta chains in a later analysis were more clonally expanded and had lower generation probabilities. A total of roughly 160 TCR beta chains were listed by the study as associated with cytomegalovirus. Presence/absence analyses assumed roughly uniform sequencing depth across donors, an assumption that may not hold. Correlated functional status among segregating V segments might be attributable to linkage disequilibrium, but an unknown experimental factor could not be ruled out. A further reported finding was that TCR beta sequences accurately predicted the HLA-A and HLA-B alleles for most subjects in the first cohort. The authors suggested that the approach could potentially be extended to other disease states and immunological phenotypes. A later analysis found that most CMV-associated TCR beta chains appeared HLA-restricted, with HLA associations seemingly driven largely by CMV exposure.

In total, around 600 healthy bone marrow donors made up the cohort. At the time of sampling, every cohort member was nominally healthy, though immune exposures that went unrecorded were likely present. The donor tested CMV seronegative and was one of the 352 seronegative cohort members. Each donor provided a peripheral blood sample, and peripheral blood mononuclear cells were used for TCR beta sequencing. Genomic DNA extraction from the blood cell samples was performed with the Qiagen DNeasy Blood Extraction Kit. Library generation was performed with the immunoSEQ multiplex PCR assay. The multiplex PCR relied on a mix of 60 forward primers for TCR Vbeta segments and 13 reverse primers for TCR Jbeta segments. Amplification of the CDR3 region of rearranged TCR beta genes was performed with a multiplex PCR assay on genomic DNA. Amplified TCR beta libraries were sequenced as 87-base-pair reads on the Illumina HiSeq System. Per the authors' processing: Across the 670 or so repertoires, a later analysis counted some 81 million unique TCR beta chains, approximately 12 million of which were shared by at least two donors. A nearest-neighbor algorithm error-corrected the raw reads and collapsed the reads into unique sequences, merging closely related sequences to remove PCR and sequencing errors. CDR3 sequences were aligned to IMGT reference sequences to assign V, D and J gene segments. For a sequence to be retained, a match of at least six nucleotides to both a V gene segment and a J gene segment was required. A rearrangement counted as productive if the CDR3 had no stop codons and remained in frame with V and J, and every other rearrangement counted as non-productive. Following IMGT convention, CDR3 was defined as the stretch from the second conserved V-encoded cysteine up to the conserved J-encoded phenylalanine. The earlier analysis of a few hundred of the donors excluded any sequence lacking an unambiguous match to a single V gene segment. In an earlier analysis of around 600 of the donors, V segments were called functional above 56.7% productive rearrangements and were called segregating when the between-donor standard deviation exceeded 5%. A statistical classification framework was developed to diagnose cytomegalovirus status using the catalog of TCR beta chain sequences. In a later analysis, V and J genes were assigned by comparing TCR nucleotide sequences against IMGT/GENE-DB human TR gene sequences. Using the TCRdist pipeline, a later analysis assigned CDR3 sequences along with most-parsimonious VDJ recombination scenarios. In a later analysis, each TCR beta chain was defined by its CDR3 amino acid sequence together with its V-gene family, and reads lacking a unique V-gene family were excluded. As a way to deal with suspected cross-contamination and a sequencing artifact, a later analysis dropped 450 to 600 nucleotide sequences that were highly shared and had low generation probability. In a later analysis, a clonal expansion index for each public chain was calculated from normalized within-repertoire ranks of inferred template counts. In a later analysis, generation probabilities were computed using a VDJ recombination model fitted to out-of-frame rearrangements, and the results were checked against IGoR. In a later analysis, hypergeometric tests were used to score TCR-TCR, TCR-HLA and TCR-CMV co-occurrence, with a repertoire-size bias correction applied to TCR pairs. In a later analysis, false discovery rates were estimated by permuting HLA or CMV assignments 20 times. A later analysis grouped co-occurring TCRs with DBSCAN, adding TCRdist sequence similarity when clustering within HLA-allele-positive subsets. Repertoires with fewer than 30,000 or more than 120,000 public chains were left out of co-occurrence clustering, as were a handful of repertoires with anomalous nucleotide sharing. The clones in this table, taken by TCRdb from immuneACCESS, are in-frame only. Not every clone is retained; where verified, under half of the shortfall comes from an unresolved V gene, and the cause of the rest is unknown. Clone size and the V and J calls come from that table; the DNA yielded D and trimming. The sample table shows about 250,000 clones, and under 80% are seen once. The ten top clones hold 2% to 2.5% of the sample.

Sequences were obtained from PBMCs. The sequence was obtained from a female donor in good health and CMV-seronegative.

The CDR3 is CSSSLVPMGGNGYTF. DNA sequence: TGTTCCAGCAGCTTAGTTCCTATGGGGGGAAATGGCTACACCTTC. The chain employs TRBV7-9 and TRBJ1-2; a weak D assignment points to TRBD1 (5 bases agree). The CDR3 goes from the cysteine to the phenylalanine over 15 residues. The CDR3 DNA has 45 bases and is translated from base 1. Taken from the germline V gene (reference sequence), the CDR1 and CDR2 loops are SEHNR and FQNEAQ.